These 24 T cell receptor beta chains originate from one sample sequenced in a study of CD8 T cells in Susac syndrome. Random hexamers were used to reverse transcribe 0.5 to 1 ug of RNA. TCRdb independently ran MiXCR on the immunoSEQ multiplex PCR reads; one entry per CDR3 protein. The data hold around 280,000 distinct CDR3 sequences, with roughly 94% observed a single time. Sequencing was carried out using CD4+ T cells from PBMCs. These receptors originate from a human donor with multiple sclerosis.

V and J are TRBV18 and TRBJ2-6; weak D call: TRBD1 (6 bases). The V gene's germline CDR1 is KGHSH and CDR2 LQKENI. CDR3 size: 18 residues. Trimming removed 5 bases from V and 0 bases from J, with 17 bases in between. CDR3 nucleotide sequence: TGTGCCAGCTCAACTGCAGCAGGGGTGATCTCTGGGGCCAACGTCCTGACTTTC. Its protein product is CASSTAAGVISGANVLTF.

The J gene is TRBJ1-4, the V gene TRBV27; D not certain. Trimming took off 5 bases at V and 7 bases at J, with 17 bases between the two ends. This CDR3 has 15 amino acids. The germline V gene has CDR1 MNHEY and CDR2 SMNVEV (reference sequence). CDR3 region: CASSLDIVGSEKLFF. CDR3 nucleotides: TGTGCCAGCAGTCTCGACATAGTGGGGAGTGAAAAACTGTTTTTT.

The chain uses TRBV7-2 and TRBJ1-1, with D hard to call. Germline V gene lookup returns CDR1 SGHTA and CDR2 FQGNSA. V was trimmed by 3 bases and J by 4 bases, leaving 9 bases between them. The CDR3 extends over 13 amino acids. In nucleotides, the CDR3 is TGTGCCAGCAGCTTTCGCCAGACCACTGAAGCTTTCTTT. Residues: CASSFRQTTEAFF.

The rearrangement joins TRBV5-1 to TRBJ2-1; unclear D gene. CDR1 SGHRS and CDR2 YFSETQ come from the germline V gene. CDR3 size: 13 residues. Deletions cut 0 bases from V and 6 bases from J, with 7 bases between. CDR3 bases: TGCGCCAGCAGCTTGGGATCCGGCAATGAGCAGTTCTTC. It yields the protein CASSLGSGNEQFF.

V gene TRBV2 combines with J gene TRBJ1-5; perhaps TRBD1 as D (5 bases). In germline, CDR1 is SNHLY, CDR2 FYNNEI. V lost 6 bases and J lost 5, with 8 bases in between. This CDR3 has 12 amino acids. CDR3 nucleotides: TGTGCCAGCAGGCAACAGGATCAGCCCCAGCATTTT. Encoded protein: CASRQQDQPQHF.

The chain links TRBV15 to TRBJ1-3; D is ambiguous. The V and J ends lost 6 bases and 0 bases respectively, with 6 bases between them. Germline CDR1 reads LNHNV; CDR2 reads YYDKDF (reference sequence). The CDR3 totals 13 residues. The CDR3 spells CATRGFSGNTIYF. In DNA form, the CDR3 reads TGTGCCACCAGGGGATTCTCTGGAAACACCATATATTTT.

This rearrangement joins TRBV20-1 to TRBJ2-5, with D maybe TRBD1 (6 bases). This CDR3 is 14 amino acids long. V was pared by 6 bases and J by 5 bases, with 19 bases between. The germline V gene encodes CDR1 DFQATT and CDR2 SNEGSKA (reference sequence). This chain's CDR3 is CSAERGLNGETQYF. In nucleotides, the CDR3 is TGCAGTGCCGAGAGGGGGTTAAACGGGGAGACCCAGTACTTC.

The chain's CDR3 is CASSPTRGSNQPQHF. Written as DNA, the CDR3 is TGTGCCAGCAGTCCGACAAGGGGTAGCAATCAGCCCCAGCATTTT. The chain joins TRBV12-3 or TRBV12-4 to TRBJ1-5, with TRBD1 as a possible D gene (5 bases). This CDR3 has 15 amino acids. V gave up 5 bases and J gave up 0 bases, with 11 bases separating them.

The chain links TRBV29-1 to TRBJ2-2, with D perhaps TRBD1 (6 bases). CDR1 is SQVTM and CDR2 is ANQGSEA in the germline V gene. This CDR3 spans 13 amino acids. V lost 8 bases and J lost 0, with 10 bases in between. The CDR3 nucleotides read TGCAGCCAGGGACAATCGAACACCGGGGAGCTGTTTTTT. This codes for CSQGQSNTGELFF.

The chain couples TRBV6-5 to TRBJ2-7, with D possibly being TRBD2 (5 bases). Trimming cost V 5 bases and J 6 bases, with 14 bases left between them. CDR3 length: 13 amino acids. The germline gives CDR1 MNHEY, CDR2 SVGAGI. CDR3 loop: CASSLPGSLEQYF. DNA for the CDR3: TGTGCCAGCAGTCTCCCGGGGTCACTCGAGCAGTACTTC.

This clonotype was seen once. This sequence joins TRBV6-5 and TRBJ2-6; D is unresolved. This CDR3 has 15 amino acids. Germline CDR1 reads MNHEY; CDR2 reads SVGAGI. V gave up 5 bases and J gave up 0 bases, with 8 bases separating them. The CDR3 sequence is CASSRRSSGANVLTF. CDR3 nucleotides: TGTGCCAGCAGTCGTAGGAGCTCTGGGGCCAACGTCCTGACTTTC.

This rearrangement joins TRBV2 to TRBJ2-3, with 9 bases fitting TRBD2. This CDR3 is built from 16 residues. J was trimmed by 0 bases and V by 6 bases; bases with no gene match: 7. Germline assignment: CDR1 SNHLY and CDR2 FYNNEI. CDR3: CASSVAGVISTDTQYF. As DNA, the CDR3 is TGTGCCAGCAGCGTAGCGGGAGTAATTAGCACAGATACGCAGTATTTT. The whole variable domain, filled in from reference TRBV2 and TRBJ2-3, reads EPEVTQTPSHQVTQMGQEVILRCVPISNHLYFYWYRQILGQKVEFLVSFYNNEISEKSEIFDDQFSVERPDGSNFTLKIRSTKLEDSAMYFCASSVAGVISTDTQYFGPGTRLTVL.

CDR3 DNA sequence: TGCGCCAGCAGCTTGAAGGGGGGTTGGGGCCAGCGGAAAGACAATGAGCAGTTCTTC. Its translation: CASSLKGGWGQRKDNEQFF. The chain is built from TRBV5-1 and TRBJ2-1; either TRBD1 or TRBD2 may fit D (6 bases each). CDR3 length: 19 amino acids. The germline gives CDR1 SGHRS, CDR2 YFSETQ. V was shortened by 1 base and J by 5 bases, with 25 bases between the two germline ends.

In its sample, this clonotype was seen once. This rearrangement joins TRBV13 to TRBJ2-1; 8 bases are a match to TRBD1. CDR1 and CDR2 from the germline V gene are PRHDT and FYEKMQ (reference sequence). The CDR3 consists of 15 residues. The V and J ends lost 5 bases and 9 bases, in that order; junction bases with no gene match: 12. The CDR3 DNA reads as TGTGCCAGCAGCACCGGACAGGGTAAACTTTTTGAGCAGTTCTTC. Translated, it gives CASSTGQGKLFEQFF.

The chain carries TRBV7-9 and TRBJ2-2; 13 nucleotides match TRBD2. The length of the CDR3 is 19 residues. V lost 7 bases and J lost 2; bases outside the gene matches: 13. CDR1 and CDR2 (germline): SEHNR, FQNEAQ (reference sequence). CDR3 in amino acids: CASTLPPLAGGPNTGELFF. DNA for the CDR3: TGTGCCAGCACCCTACCCCCACTAGCGGGAGGGCCCAACACCGGGGAGCTGTTTTTT.

This chain connects TRBV5-1 to TRBJ2-7, with 7 bases that match TRBD2. Germline V gene sequence: CDR1 SGHRS, CDR2 YFSETQ. J was trimmed by 6 bases and V by 5 bases; bases with no gene match: 11. The CDR3 has 14 residues. The chain's CDR3 is CASRGGTGKGEQYF. CDR3 DNA: TGCGCCAGCAGGGGGGGGACGGGGAAGGGCGAGCAGTACTTC. The complete variable domain, with remaining parts taken from reference TRBV5-1 and TRBJ2-7, reads KAGVTQTPRYLIKTRGQQVTLSCSPISGHRSVSWYQQTPGQGLQFLFEYFSETQRNKGNFPGRFSGRQFSNSRSEMNVSTLELGDSALYLCASRGGTGKGEQYFGPGTRLTVT.

The rearrangement joins TRBV4-1 to TRBJ2-5, with 8 bases fitting TRBD2. Germline trimming cut 3 bases from V and 4 bases from J; bases unmatched to any gene: 7. From germline, CDR1 is MGHRA and CDR2 YSYEKL. The CDR3 runs to 15 residues. The CDR3 nucleotides are TGCGCCAGCAGCCATCTGCCGGGGGGGAGAGAGACCCAGTACTTC. Its protein is CASSHLPGGRETQYF.

The chain joins TRBV19 to TRBJ1-6; no definite D call. V gave up 7 bases and J gave up 4 bases, with 11 bases separating them. Looked up from germline, CDR1 is LNHDA and CDR2 is SQIVND (reference sequence). The CDR3 has 14 amino acids. The CDR3 spells CASTLTPYNSPLHF. In DNA, the CDR3 is TGTGCCAGTACCCTGACACCTTATAATTCACCCCTCCACTTT.

This chain's CDR3 is CASSPDNNQPQHF. In nucleotides, the CDR3 is TGTGCCAGCAGCCCGGACAACAATCAGCCCCAGCATTTT. V is TRBV7-6 and J is TRBJ1-5; the D gene is possibly TRBD1 (5 bases). The CDR3 spans 13 residues. V was cut by 5 bases and J by 3 bases, with 8 bases left in between. Germline V gene sequence: CDR1 SGHVS, CDR2 FNYEAQ. The whole variable domain, filled in from reference TRBV7-6 and TRBJ1-5, reads GAGVSQSPRYKVTKRGQDVALRCDPISGHVSLYWYRQALGQGPEFLTYFNYEAQQDKSGLPNDRFSAERPEGSISTLTIQRTEQRDSAMYRCASSPDNNQPQHFGDGTRLSIL.

The CDR3 reads CASSTTGGDQPQHF. DNA for the CDR3: TGTGCCAGTAGCACGACAGGGGGCGATCAGCCCCAGCATTTT. This sequence joins TRBV19 and TRBJ1-5, with 10 positions matching TRBD1. The CDR3 extends over 14 amino acids. Germline CDR1 LNHDA, CDR2 SQIVND (reference sequence). J was trimmed by 5 bases and V by 6 bases; bases with no gene match: 4.

The gene calls are TRBV3-1 and TRBJ1-5; possibly TRBD1 for D (6 bases). The V gene lost 1 base and the J gene lost 1 base, with 8 bases spanning the gap. Looked up from germline, CDR1 is LGHDT and CDR2 is YNNKEL (reference sequence). The CDR3 contains 15 residues. The CDR3 nucleotides read TGTGCCAGCAGCCAAGGGGGGGCGAGCAATCAGCCCCAGCATTTT. It yields the protein CASSQGGASNQPQHF. The whole variable domain, remainder taken from reference TRBV3-1 and TRBJ1-5, is DTAVSQTPKYLVTQMGNDKSIKCEQNLGHDTMYWYKQDSKKFLKIMFSYNNKELIINETVPNRFSPKSPDKAHLNLHINSLELGDSAVYFCASSQGGASNQPQHFGDGTRLSIL.

The chain is built from TRBV6-5 and TRBJ1-2; TRBD1 matches at 8 bases. In germline, CDR1 is MNHEY, CDR2 SVGAGI. V dropped 10 bases and J dropped 8; count of bases not matched to a gene: 12. The CDR3 runs 13 residues. The CDR3 here is CATEDREVSGYTF. The DNA of the CDR3 is TGTGCCACCGAGGACAGGGAAGTTTCCGGCTACACCTTC.

This clonotype was counted a single time. The chain recombines TRBV9 with TRBJ1-4; no firm D call. Germline V lookup: CDR1 SGDLS, CDR2 YYNGEE. The CDR3 runs to 15 residues. Trimming took off 3 bases at V and 7 bases at J, with 16 bases between the two ends. Here the CDR3 DNA reads TGTGCCAGCAGCGCCAGGATGGGAGGGAGTGAAAAACTGTTTTTT. Translated, it gives CASSARMGGSEKLFF.

This clonotype was observed once. This chain links TRBV19 with TRBJ2-6, with D possibly being TRBD1 (6 bases). The CDR3 has 14 residues. V was pared by 8 bases and J by 5 bases, with 13 bases between. The germline V gene has CDR1 LNHDA and CDR2 SQIVND (reference sequence). The CDR3 loop is CASVGQPWANVLTF. CDR3 in DNA: TGTGCCAGTGTCGGACAGCCCTGGGCCAACGTCCTGACTTTC.